Given below is one TCR beta chain in context. There is no known antigen for this receptor. Per-nucleotide qualities are absent, and no much larger clonotype sits a single base away. The label giving this sample's time point can be read as: cells obtained before transplantation from donor or recipient. CD3+CD4+ and CD3+CD8+ populations were FACS-sorted from unstimulated pre-transplant donor and recipient cells taken from spleen or lymph nodes. The data derive from a study of graft-versus-host responses after intestinal transplantation listed by TCRdb under 2021. Notes on the research overall: The transplants that recipients got were multivisceral, liver-intestinal, or isolated intestinal. Anti-thymocyte globulin induction was given to all recipients, followed by maintenance tacrolimus and steroids for two to three years. After intestinal transplantation, graft-versus-host and host-versus-graft alloreactive T cell clones in the graft, circulation and bone marrow were tracked using bulk TCR-beta CDR3 sequencing. To identify alloreactive clones, pre-transplant mixed lymphocyte reaction products were sequenced and then compared with unstimulated pre-transplant donor and recipient T cells. Of the 20 to 25 intestinal transplant recipients enrolled in the cohort, one of whom was a retransplant, a few patients without pretransplant specimens were excluded. Donor T cell macrochimerism was defined as a peak of at least 4% donor T cells among recipient peripheral blood mononuclear cells. Samples from a few later patients were sequenced in-house on an Illumina MiSeq with MiXCR processing rather than by the commercial service. On the study overall, not on this receptor specifically: The relatively low number and heterogeneity of intestinal transplant patients limited the conclusions. In the allografts of patients with donor T cell macrochimerism, GvH to HvG T cell clonal ratios were high. Early after transplant, declines in HvG clones were associated with peak levels of circulating GvH clones. GvH clones were detected in recipient bone marrow, and some appeared earlier in ileal mucosa or blood, consistent with an intestinal mucosal origin.

Taken from cysteine to phenylalanine, the CDR3 has 15 residues. CDR3 DNA only is kept here, 45 bases in frame from base 1. Trimming removed 10 bases from V and 0 bases from J, leaving 15 bases between the germline ends. From the germline V gene, CDR1 is ENHRY and CDR2 is SYGVKD. The library was built by means of the immunoSEQ multiplex PCR assay. For most patients, genomic DNA was isolated with the Qiagen DNeasy Blood and Tissue Kit and shipped frozen to Adaptive Biotechnologies for TCR sequencing. Adaptive Biotechnologies carried out high-throughput TCR-beta CDR3 sequencing of genomic DNA for most patients. In the original analysis: TCR sequencing data for roughly 17 patients were retrieved from Adaptive's ImmunoSEQ software; a few other patients were processed with MiXCR and VDJtools. To correct CD4 versus CD8 sorting errors, any sequence found in both subsets at a frequency ratio below 5:1 was removed. CDR3 nucleotide sequences shared by donor and recipient were removed because the origin of these sequences could not be assigned. At least 2-fold expansion over unstimulated cells and a minimum CFSE-low frequency of 0.002% (template counts) or 0.001% (read counts) were required for clones to be classified as alloreactive. A clone was considered mappable if detected in the sequenced pre-transplant spleen, lymph node, or MLR CFSE-low populations of the donor or recipient. Cumulative frequency of alloreactive clones was calculated as a percentage of all sequences weighted by copy number. Entries here come from immuneACCESS through TCRdb and include only in-frame sequences with V and J called. Some clones fail to appear in such tables; in the studies checked, an unresolved V gene covers under half of the shortfall, and the cause of the remainder is unknown. Clonal size and the V and J genes are those of that table, whereas D and trimming came from the DNA. For this sample there are some 97,000 clones; more than 75% appear just once. The top ten clones comprise over 0.95% of the sample.

The TCR sequence derives from a human donor who was the organ donor for an intestinal transplant. The sequence links TRBV10-3 to TRBJ2-2, with the D gene not confidently named. The sequences come from unstimulated CD4+ T cells sorted from spleen or lymph node cells, collected before transplant. The DNA reads TGTGCCACCACCTTTGGTGGAGCGAACACCGGGGAGCTGTTTTTT. Translated, this gives CATTFGGANTGELFF.